This passage covers 10 T cell receptor beta chains from one sample sequenced in a study of cytomegalovirus exposure and HLA in healthy donors. Assay: immunoSEQ multiplex PCR; the TCRdb copy retains only in-frame clones and omits some. This table holds around 220,000 clones, roughly 88% found once. Sequenced sample: PBMCs. These receptors were taken from a woman in her twenties or thirties in good health and CMV-seropositive.

The chain links TRBV4-3 to TRBJ1-5; possibly TRBD1 for D (5 bases). The V gene lost 0 bases and the J gene lost 0 bases, with 6 bases spanning the gap. The germline V gene encodes CDR1 LGHNA and CDR2 YSLEER. The CDR3 loop spans 15 amino acids. The DNA of the CDR3 is TGCGCCAGCAGCCAAGATGGGGCTAGCAATCAGCCCCAGCATTTT. It translates to CASSQDGASNQPQHF.

The chain links TRBV7-2 to TRBJ1-2; 9 positions match TRBD1. CDR1 SGHTA and CDR2 FQGNSA come from the germline V gene. This CDR3 is 14 amino acids long. The V and J ends lost 2 bases and 5 bases, in that order; junction bases with no gene match: 3. Here the CDR3 DNA reads TGTGCCAGCAGCTTATTACAGGGGGCTTATGGCTACACCTTC. Its protein is CASSLLQGAYGYTF.

The chain couples TRBV9 to TRBJ2-3; 9 bases are shared with TRBD2. This CDR3 region has 16 residues. V lost 0 bases, J lost 3 bases, and 5 bases stayed unmatched. Germline V gene lookup returns CDR1 SGDLS and CDR2 YYNGEE. The CDR3 bases are TGTGCCAGCAGCGTAGTGGGACTAGCAGGTACAGATACGCAGTATTTT. This translates into CASSVVGLAGTDTQYF.

This chain joins TRBV15 and TRBJ1-1, with D perhaps matching TRBD1 (5 bases). This CDR3 comprises 14 residues. Trimming removed 5 bases from V and 1 base from J, with 11 bases in between. In germline, CDR1 is LNHNV, CDR2 YYDKDF (reference sequence). CDR3 coding DNA: TGTGCCACCAGCGGGACGGACGGGAACACTGAAGCTTTCTTT. It codes for CATSGTDGNTEAFF.

A word on this clone: The sample carries other DNA sequences with the same CDR3. The chain joins TRBV30 to TRBJ2-2; D is possibly TRBD1 (6 bases). From germline, CDR1 is GTSNPN and CDR2 SVGIG (reference sequence). The V end was cut by 0 bases, the J end by 7 bases, with 9 bases between. CDR3 length: 13 amino acids. As DNA, the CDR3 is TGTGCCTGGAGTGTACAGGGTGACGGGGAGCTGTTTTTT. It yields the protein CAWSVQGDGELFF.

The chain links TRBV15 to TRBJ1-1; weak D call: TRBD1 (6 bases). Germline V gives CDR1 LNHNV, CDR2 YYDKDF (reference sequence). This CDR3 has 14 residues. V lost 7 bases and J lost 3, with 15 bases in between. In nucleotides, the CDR3 is TGTGCCACCAACCCTGGGGGGCTTGACACTGAAGCTTTCTTT. Translated, it gives CATNPGGLDTEAFF.

This clone has just a few counts. Germline is not matched at one junction end, which may reflect a read error. The V and J genes are TRBV6-5 and TRBJ2-1; 8 bases match TRBD2. Germline lookup yields CDR1 MNHEY and CDR2 SVGAGI. The CDR3 has 13 residues. The CDR3 DNA reads as TGTGCCAGCCGGGAGGGCCCCTACCATGAGCAGTTCTTC. Its translation: CASREGPYHEQFF.

The CDR3 nucleotides are TGTGCCAGCAGCTTAGCGGACAGGTACGAGCAGTACTTC. It specifies CASSLADRYEQYF. The V call is TRBV5-4, the J call TRBJ2-7; 7 positions agree with TRBD1. V lost 2 bases and J lost 4; bases outside the gene matches: 3. The CDR3 contains 13 residues. Germline V CDR1 and CDR2: SGHNT, YYREEE (reference sequence).

This clone has a handful of counts. The J gene is TRBJ1-5, the V gene TRBV30, with TRBD1 as a possible D gene (5 bases). The CDR3 consists of 16 residues. The ends were cut back, 2 bases at V and 5 bases at J, with 19 bases in the middle. Germline-derived CDR1 and CDR2 are GTSNPN and SVGIG (reference sequence). The CDR3 nucleotides are TGTGCCTGGAGTCAAGGGGCGGGACGGGGCTATCAGCCCCAGCATTTT. As protein: CAWSQGAGRGYQPQHF.

The V and J genes are TRBV6-5 and TRBJ2-7; no clear D gene. V shed 0 bases and J shed 3 bases, with 15 bases lying between them. Germline V CDR1 and CDR2: MNHEY, SVGAGI. The CDR3 runs to 16 residues. This chain's CDR3 is CASSYSIGNLVYEQYF. In DNA form, the CDR3 reads TGTGCCAGCAGTTACTCGATAGGGAATCTCGTCTACGAGCAGTACTTC.